The next 8 T cell receptor beta chains were all read from a single sample in a study of beta chain features in type 1 diabetes. The authors reverse transcribed all of the isolated RNA, so sequencing captured expressed TCRB transcripts. Data came from immunoSEQ multiplex PCR; TCRdb stores just in-frame clones and leaves some out. Here the sample spans some 660,000 clones, over 12% being singletons. Study-wide results and caveats: Shorter TCRB CDR3s, moderately but significantly so, marked every one of the four CD4+ subsets in Type 1 diabetes patients.

No cognate antigen is known for these TCRs. The specimen was naive CD4+ T cells from blood. These receptors came from a man between 18 and 29 years old with type 1 diabetes.

The chain is built from TRBV30 and TRBJ1-5, with 7 bases that match TRBD1. This CDR3 region has 13 residues. The germline gives CDR1 GTSNPN, CDR2 SVGIG (reference sequence). With 8 bases clipped from V and 2 bases from J, the junction kept 6 bases outside the gene matches. CDR3 sequence reads: CAIAGTGNQPQHF. The CDR3 DNA is TGTGCCATTGCCGGGACAGGCAATCAGCCCCAGCATTTT.

This clone came up a few times. V gene TRBV6-1 combines with J gene TRBJ2-3; the D is unclear. Germline V gene sequence: CDR1 MNHNS, CDR2 SASEGT. The V gene lost 6 bases and the J gene lost 0 bases, with 16 bases spanning the gap. This CDR3 region has 16 residues. The CDR3 coding sequence is TGTGCCAGCAGCGAAACGTCGTTGACTAGCACAGATACGCAGTATTTT. Amino acid sequence: CASSETSLTSTDTQYF.

In its sample, this clone was seen a few times. The chain uses TRBV7-3 and TRBJ2-5, with TRBD1 matching 9 bases. TRBJ2-7 matches the DNA end more closely, so the J call is doubtful. The CDR3 runs to 15 residues. CDR1 and CDR2 from the germline V gene are SGHTA and FQGTGA. CDR3 bases: TGTGCCAGCAGCTTAAACCCGACAGGGGGTGACGAGCAGTACTTC. Encoded protein: CASSLNPTGGDEQYF.

V usage is TRBV30 and J usage is TRBJ2-7; no clear D. The CDR3 runs to 15 residues. V lost 3 bases to trimming and J lost 3 bases, with 18 bases between them. Germline assignment: CDR1 GTSNPN and CDR2 SVGIG (reference sequence). CDR3 in amino acids: CAWSGPKRAYYEQYF. The CDR3 DNA reads as TGTGCCTGGAGCGGGCCCAAAAGGGCCTACTACGAGCAGTACTTC.

This clone was seen only a few times. The chain is built from TRBV30 and TRBJ2-7, with 7 nucleotides matching TRBD1. The CDR3 runs to 13 residues. The V gene end was trimmed by 4 bases and the J gene end by 2 bases; junction bases not matched to a gene: 5. The V gene's germline CDR1 is GTSNPN and CDR2 SVGIG (reference sequence). CDR3 region: CAWIRTGTYEQYF. CDR3 DNA sequence: TGTGCCTGGATCCGGACAGGTACCTACGAGCAGTACTTC.

This clone was seen a handful of times. This chain connects TRBV15 to TRBJ2-3; 7 positions agree with TRBD2. V trimming: 11 bases; J trimming: 2 bases; junction bases outside the gene matches: 13. CDR3 length: 15 amino acids. Germline CDR1 and CDR2: LNHNV and YYDKDF (reference sequence). The CDR3 coding sequence is TGTGCCCCGGGGGGTTGCGGGGGTGACACAGATACGCAGTATTTT. This translates into CAPGGCGGDTDTQYF. The variable domain in full, with the rest retrieved from reference TRBV15 and TRBJ2-3, is DAMVIQNPRYQVTQFGKPVTLSCSQTLNHNVMYWYQQKSSQAPKLLFHYYDKDFNNEADTPDNFQSRRPNTSFCFLDIRSPGLGDTAMYLCAPGGCGGDTDTQYFGPGTRLTVL.

The gene calls are TRBV7-2 and TRBJ2-2, with D unresolved. CDR3 size: 12 residues. V lost 7 bases and J lost 3, with 6 bases in between. Germline-derived CDR1 and CDR2 are SGHTA and FQGNSA. The CDR3 protein is CASTRDTGELFF. The CDR3 DNA follows: TGTGCCAGCACACGTGACACCGGGGAGCTGTTTTTT.

The J gene is TRBJ2-1, the V gene TRBV6-1; TRBD1 matches 8 bases. V trimming: 3 bases; J trimming: 4 bases; junction bases outside the gene matches: 5. Per germline, CDR1 MNHNS and CDR2 SASEGT. The CDR3 contains 15 residues. In DNA, the CDR3 is TGTGCCAGCAGTGAGGGACAGGCGCGTTACAATGAGCAGTTCTTC. It encodes CASSEGQARYNEQFF.